This TCR beta chain appears in the sequencing data of a study of beta chain features in type 1 diabetes (dated 2018 in TCRdb). With respect to the entire study: No differences in mean age, gender distribution, total cell number or subset yield were found between patients and healthy donors. Across all samples, about 110 million sorted cells were examined, and cell number per subset correlated strongly with RNA yield. In the study, TCRB repertoires of sorted circulating CD4+ T cell subsets from recently diagnosed type 1 diabetes patients were compared with those of matched healthy donors. Regulatory and stem cell-like memory subsets were obtained from only 8 patients and roughly eight healthy donors, while naive and central memory subsets were obtained from all 30 or so donors. What the research found in general, with its limitations: Because small numbers of individuals were included in the HLA sub-analyses, any influence of HLA type on TCRB rearrangement was left unresolved. In all four CD4+ subsets, TCRB CDR3 length was moderately but significantly shorter in type 1 diabetes patients. Patients with type 1 diabetes made fewer insertions and deleted more nucleotides at VDJ recombination sites, implying thymic rearrangement abnormalities. Naive, central memory and regulatory TCRB repertoires appeared more similar among patients than among healthy donors. Because cDNA was sequenced instead of genomic DNA, activated cells with high expression could be over-represented, although the groups did not differ in activation or CD3 levels. Shorter templates might be favored by PCR, yet because patient and control samples were amplified and corrected together, any such skew would affect both groups equally.

For this clone: Its binding antigen is unknown. At one boundary the junction diverges from the germline segment, which might be a read error.

The entire isolated RNA was reverse transcribed using the High Capacity cDNA Reverse Transcription Kit, and thus expressed TCRB transcripts were sequenced. Deep immunoSEQ sequencing was applied to naive, central memory and regulatory T cell samples, giving an average of approximately 3.8 million total reads per sample. After sorted cells were lysed in RLT buffer, RNA was extracted with DNase-treated RNeasy Micro or Mini kits, with the choice depending on cell number. Each cell subset was processed on its own to prevent cross-contamination, while patient and healthy donor samples were processed together. The immunoSEQ multiplex PCR was used to amplify TCRB sequences from cDNA, yielding 87-bp fragments that span the CDR3 region. The amplicons were sequenced using the Illumina HiSeq platform. The original pipeline was this. Synthetic template baselines were used to correct PCR bias computationally, reads within Hamming distance 2 were collapsed together, and singletons that could not be merged were discarded. By aligning reads against IMGT, V, D and J genes, CDR3 length, and insertions or deletions at six rearrangement sites were assigned. Within each subset, clonotype counts were normalized to the number of sorted cells before true diversity and Gini coefficients were calculated with the tcR R package. The overlap coefficient, calculated on TCRB nucleotide sequences, was used to measure repertoire sharing. Out-of-frame TCRB sequences from naive cells were analyzed as a proxy for the pre-selection repertoire. TCRdb provides this immuneACCESS table in a form limited to in-frame rearrangements. Some clones are lacking; in checked studies, under half of them reflect an unresolved V gene, and why the rest are absent is not known. That table furnishes V, J and clone size, whereas the DNA furnished D and trimming. This sample comprises some 290,000 clones, approximately 14% of them detected only once. The top ten hold approximately 0.015% of the sample.

Each donor gave one peripheral blood draw, averaging approximately 0.12 L, which was collected into heparinised tubes. Using a panel that included CD45RO, CCR7, CD25, CD127, CD95 and CD27, naive, central memory, regulatory and stem cell-like memory CD4+ T cells were sorted on a BD FACSAria II. Every sorted population had a purity above 95%. PBMCs were isolated right away by Lymphoprep density gradient centrifugation and were stained directly, without culture. So that batch effects would be minimized, each experiment stained and sorted samples in pairs, pairing one healthy donor with one patient. The CDR3 sequence holds 12 residues, the cysteine and phenylalanine included. Here the CDR3 DNA is all that survives: 36 bases in frame from base 1. The germline V gene provides CDR1 SGHTA and CDR2 FQGNSA.

The V and J genes are TRBV7-2 and TRBJ2-7, with TRBD2 matching 8 junction bases. The TCR originated in a man aged 25 to 40 with type 1 diabetes. The sample comprised naive CD4+ T cells from blood. The meaning of the sample's cell subset or site label: true naive CD4+ T cells. DNA sequence: TGTGCCAGCAGTCAGGAGCGGGAGAGGGAAGACTTC. It translates to CASSQEREREDF.